Listed here are 8 T cell receptor beta chains from one sample, sequenced in a study of T-cell memory formation after mild COVID-19. Each CDR3 protein gets one entry after TCRdb re-called the 5' RACE reads with MiXCR. The table shows 250,000 to 300,000 distinct CDR3 sequences, with 15% to 20% occurring only once. Sample: PBMCs or a T cell subset sorted from them (not recorded which). Receptors were obtained from a man in his late teens or twenties who had mild COVID-19 (a few samples of this study predate the infection). Cell type and time point are not known.

The chain couples TRBV7-8 to TRBJ2-1, with TRBD2 matching 8 bases. There are 16 residues in the CDR3. The V gene's germline CDR1 is SGHVS and CDR2 FQNEAQ. V lost 4 bases and J lost 1; bases outside the gene matches: 6. DNA of the CDR3: TGTGCCAGCAGCTCCGGGGGGGTGAGGTCCTACAATGAGCAGTTCTTC. Encoded protein: CASSSGGVRSYNEQFF.

The rearrangement uses TRBV14 and TRBJ1-2; D gene unclear. Between the trimmed V and J ends, which lost 1 base and 6 bases, there was a span of 15 bases. Germline lookup yields CDR1 SGHDN and CDR2 FVKESK. CDR3 length equals 15 residues. The CDR3 is CASSQGRTHRDGYTF. As DNA, the CDR3 is TGTGCCAGCAGCCAAGGACGAACTCATCGGGATGGCTACACCTTC.

This clonotype was counted between two and nine times. The chain recombines TRBV4-2 with TRBJ2-7; weak D call: TRBD1 (5 bases). Germline CDR1 LGHNA, CDR2 YNFKEQ. Trimming took off 3 bases at V and 4 bases at J, with 10 bases between the two ends. This CDR3 region has 13 residues. For the CDR3, the DNA is TGTGCCAGCAGCCAGGCGGCAGGGTACGAGCAGTACTTC. It encodes CASSQAAGYEQYF.

This clonotype was seen a handful of times. The chain employs TRBV4-1 and TRBJ2-7; perhaps TRBD1 as D (6 bases). There are 15 residues in the CDR3. The V and J ends lost 1 base and 4 bases respectively, with 14 bases between them. CDR1 is MGHRA, CDR2 YSYEKL, per germline. CDR3 in amino acids: CASSQGVTGNYEQYF. The CDR3 nucleotides are TGCGCCAGCAGCCAAGGGGTTACAGGGAATTACGAGCAGTACTTC.

A few counts support this clonotype. V and J are TRBV7-2 and TRBJ2-7; 10 nucleotides agree with TRBD1. The germline V gene encodes CDR1 SGHTA and CDR2 FQGNSA. This CDR3 spans 14 amino acids. The V and J ends lost 6 bases and 3 bases, in that order; junction bases with no gene match: 5. CDR3 protein: CASSWDRGNYEQYF. The CDR3 DNA follows: TGTGCCAGCAGTTGGGACAGGGGTAACTACGAGCAGTACTTC.

The gene calls are TRBV5-1 and TRBJ1-5; D is uncertain. The germline V gene encodes CDR1 SGHRS and CDR2 YFSETQ. The CDR3 covers 15 residues. V gave up 4 bases and J gave up 0 bases, with 11 bases separating them. The DNA for the CDR3 is TGCGCCAGCAGCCCCGATGGTTATAGCAATCAGCCCCAGCATTTT. Its protein product is CASSPDGYSNQPQHF.

The V and J genes are TRBV21-1 and TRBJ1-1; the DNA was not used to check the table's D call, TRBD1. TRBV21-1 has pseudogene status. The CDR3 loop spans 11 amino acids. CDR3 sequence: CASSRGMEAFF. The CDR3, as DNA: TGTGCCAGCAGCAGGGGGATGGAAGCTTTCTTT.

The chain employs TRBV7-2 and TRBJ2-2; TRBD2 matches 8 bases. Germline assignment: CDR1 SGHTA and CDR2 FQGNSA. The CDR3 totals 15 residues. V lost 5 bases, J lost 5 bases, and 7 bases stayed unmatched. The CDR3 DNA reads as TGTGCCAGCAGCCCCACGGGGGGGCCGACCGGGGAGCTGTTTTTT. Translating it yields CASSPTGGPTGELFF.